These T cell receptor beta chains were read from a single sample in a study of post-analysis software for immune sequencing data. TCRdb ran MiXCR on the PCR reads and lists one entry per CDR3 protein. Of fewer than 850,000 distinct CDR3 sequences in the sample, more than 45% were seen once. Sequencing was performed on blood. The source of these receptors is a girl aged 10 to 17 with multiple sclerosis. CDR3s include the opening cysteine and the closing phenylalanine or tryptophan. The order of the fields is V gene, J gene, CDR3 protein.

v_gene: TRBV9
j_gene: TRBJ1-1
CDR3aa: CASSPWDTREAFF

v_gene: TRBV7-3
j_gene: TRBJ1-2
CDR3aa: CASSNPGTGRVYGYTF

v_gene: TRBV20-1
j_gene: TRBJ2-3
CDR3aa: CSASHLGGRTDTRYF

v_gene: TRBV4-2
j_gene: TRBJ2-7
CDR3aa: CASSQGQDTRQYF

v_gene: TRBV27
j_gene: TRBJ2-1
CDR3aa: CASSLGLPYNEQFF

v_gene: TRBV28
j_gene: TRBJ1-1
CDR3aa: CASTQGVKAEAFF

v_gene: TRBV7-9
j_gene: TRBJ2-3
CDR3aa: CASSLVGPTDTQYF

v_gene: TRBV24-1
j_gene: TRBJ1-2
CDR3aa: CATSDPDSSDYGYTF

v_gene: TRBV7-6
j_gene: .
CDR3aa: CASSLVGRVSTNEQYF

v_gene: TRBV7-8
j_gene: TRBJ2-1
CDR3aa: CASSSRGLAASSYNEQFF

v_gene: TRBV29-1
j_gene: TRBJ2-5
CDR3aa: CSVGQGSRETQYF

v_gene: TRBV9
j_gene: TRBJ2-1
CDR3aa: CASSSPRAGGNNEQFF

v_gene: TRBV27
j_gene: TRBJ2-7
CDR3aa: CASRTPGGWAEQYF

v_gene: TRBV7-8
j_gene: TRBJ1-4
CDR3aa: CASSPGRVPTNEKLFF

v_gene: TRBV6-6
j_gene: TRBJ2-7
CDR3aa: CASSYGTSGREQYF

v_gene: TRBV6-5
j_gene: TRBJ1-2
CDR3aa: CASSYSVRLAANYGYTF

v_gene: TRBV7-6
j_gene: TRBJ2-2
CDR3aa: CASSLTGPGQGFWWTGELFF

v_gene: TRBV29-1
j_gene: TRBJ2-6
CDR3aa: CSAQTRGSGANVLTF

v_gene: TRBV28
j_gene: TRBJ2-3
CDR3aa: CASSPSGTSGTDTQYF

v_gene: TRBV10-3
j_gene: TRBJ2-5
CDR3aa: CAISLQGRQETQYF

v_gene: TRBV6-1
j_gene: TRBJ1-1
CDR3aa: CASPGWLNTEAFF

v_gene: TRBV27
j_gene: TRBJ1-5
CDR3aa: CASSSGQGIGQPQHF

v_gene: TRBV12-3/TRBV12-4
j_gene: TRBJ2-5
CDR3aa: CASSPPPGVIQETQYF

v_gene: TRBV20-1
j_gene: TRBJ2-5
CDR3aa: CSAKGGFNQETQYF

v_gene: TRBV7-9
j_gene: TRBJ2-3
CDR3aa: CASSQPIPRTDTQYF

v_gene: TRBV7-6
j_gene: TRBJ2-7
CDR3aa: CASSLFGGIDRPYEQYF

v_gene: TRBV28
j_gene: TRBJ2-1
CDR3aa: CASSFLSGSSYNEQFF

v_gene: TRBV29-1
j_gene: TRBJ1-2
CDR3aa: CSVEVTGPTYGYTF

v_gene: TRBV15
j_gene: TRBJ1-2
CDR3aa: CATSPGTEFYGYTF

v_gene: TRBV12-3/TRBV12-4
j_gene: TRBJ1-5
CDR3aa: CASSLGQGSYSNQPQHF

v_gene: TRBV5-1
j_gene: TRBJ2-7
CDR3aa: CASSLANRAEGYEQYF

v_gene: TRBV27
j_gene: TRBJ2-3
CDR3aa: CASSLNRGRYADTQYF

v_gene: TRBV6-5
j_gene: TRBJ2-1
CDR3aa: CASNHRGLDGNEQFF

v_gene: TRBV4-2
j_gene: TRBJ2-7
CDR3aa: CASSQDIGMSYEQYF

v_gene: TRBV28
j_gene: TRBJ1-5
CDR3aa: CASSITGASGNQPQHF

v_gene: TRBV5-1
j_gene: TRBJ2-7
CDR3aa: CASSLGPSGRVAYEQYF

v_gene: TRBV5-5
j_gene: .
CDR3aa: CASSLGAGGQGYEQYF

v_gene: TRBV20-1
j_gene: TRBJ1-2
CDR3aa: CSARDLRGGQSNYGYTF

v_gene: TRBV12-3/TRBV12-4
j_gene: TRBJ2-7
CDR3aa: CASSSRTGTSYEQYF

v_gene: TRBV28
j_gene: TRBJ2-3
CDR3aa: CASSLNRGRPADTQYF

v_gene: TRBV7-6
j_gene: TRBJ2-3
CDR3aa: CASSLSPPVAGAGTDTQYF

v_gene: TRBV7-4
j_gene: TRBJ1-1
CDR3aa: CTSSPAAGSRTEAFF

v_gene: TRBV6-5
j_gene: TRBJ2-1
CDR3aa: CASSFERGLPNEQFF

v_gene: TRBV6-5
j_gene: TRBJ1-1
CDR3aa: CASSELQVKNTEAFF

v_gene: TRBV20-1
j_gene: TRBJ2-3
CDR3aa: CSASLPGRTDTQYF

v_gene: TRBV29-1
j_gene: TRBJ2-3
CDR3aa: CSVEELGTSEYTDTQYF

v_gene: TRBV28
j_gene: .
CDR3aa: CASSFPDRLEQYF

v_gene: TRBV9
j_gene: TRBJ2-4
CDR3aa: CASSVDGGAKNIQYF

v_gene: TRBV12-3/TRBV12-4
j_gene: TRBJ2-1
CDR3aa: CASSLGSPPRSNEQFF

v_gene: TRBV4-3
j_gene: TRBJ2-6
CDR3aa: CASSQDLLTGSGANVLTF

v_gene: TRBV7-9
j_gene: TRBJ2-7
CDR3aa: CASSPIPQTEFVSYEQYF

v_gene: TRBV11-2
j_gene: TRBJ2-5
CDR3aa: CACSTGVQETQYF

v_gene: TRBV20-1
j_gene: TRBJ2-3
CDR3aa: CSATGTGDPSGRAPKSDTQYF